The following is a TCR beta chain sequence with its context. The antigen is undetermined. V trimming: 10 bases; J trimming: 7 bases; junction bases outside the gene matches: 10. CDR3 length: 14 amino acids. The germline V gene has CDR1 SNHLY and CDR2 FYNNEI. This sample is part of a study of cytomegalovirus exposure and HLA in healthy donors. Findings of the study overall: Listed as cytomegalovirus-associated were 164 TCR beta chains. The presence/absence work took it that sequencing depth was about the same across donors. Some highly shared sequence variants likely arose as a pipeline artifact.

PCR involved 60 Vbeta and 13 Jbeta primers. TCRdb's copy holds only in-frame clones and misses some; the assay was immunoSEQ multiplex PCR. The table lists roughly 71,000 clones, around 69% of them singletons, with about an eighth in the top ten. This chain uses TRBV2 with TRBJ1-2, with 12 bases lining up with TRBD1. The source of this sequence is a human donor in good health. Material: PBMCs. For the CDR3, the DNA is TGTGCCAACGACGGGGACAGGGGGCTAGGTGGCTACACCTTC. Its translation: CANDGDRGLGGYTF.